This TCR beta chain appears in the sequencing data of a study of blood T cell repertoires in COVID-19. At the level of the study: Collection of acute and convalescent COVID-19 samples took place in the United States, Italy and Spain. PBMCs, B-cell-depleted T cells, or T cells provided the cDNA or gDNA that made up the material.

Trimming stripped 2 bases from V and 2 bases from J, with 12 bases between. The CDR3 runs 15 residues. Germline-derived CDR1 and CDR2 are LNHDA and SQIVND (reference sequence). Authors' methods: Nucleated cell number was recorded as an estimate derived from reference gene primer amplification. The table came from immunoSEQ multiplex PCR; TCRdb's copy has only in-frame clones and leaves some out. That table is the source of V, J and clone size, and D and trimming were worked out from the DNA. There are some 170,000 clones in the sample; roughly 82% occur only once, and 8.4% lies in the top ten. The rearrangement uses TRBV19 and TRBJ2-5; possibly TRBD2 for D (5 bases). The receptor comes from an older woman with acute or convalescent COVID-19. The sample consisted of peripheral blood. The CDR3 DNA is TGTGCCAGTAGTATATTTCTCTCGGGGCAAGAGACCCAGTACTTC. Translating gives CASSIFLSGQETQYF.